Given below is one T cell receptor (beta chain) in context. Sequenced by immunoSEQ multiplex PCR; TCRdb stores in-frame clones only, minus some. The sample lists 95,000 to 100,000 clones, 90% to 97% seen once, with approximately 0.2% in the top ten. These data originate in a study of technical replicates of blood from a handful of donors. Germline CDR1 reads MNHEY; CDR2 reads SMNVEV (reference sequence). This CDR3 is built from 15 residues. V shed 2 bases and J shed 2 bases, with 10 bases lying between them. The receptor's source is a human donor in good health. J is TRBJ1-5 and V is TRBV27; D unclear. The source material was T cells isolated from PBMCs. The CDR3, as DNA: TGTGCCAGCAGTTTACCTCGGGAGGGCAATCAGCCCCAGCATTTT. This sequence encodes CASSLPREGNQPQHF.